This paragraph reports one T cell receptor (beta chain). Its antigen is still unknown. The sample belongs to a study of monozygotic twins with inflammatory bowel disease. Added by template switching were UMIs that each held a 6-nucleotide sample barcode. TCRdb processed the 5' RACE reads again and assigns one entry to each CDR3 protein, with no DNA. This repertoire includes around 210,000 distinct CDR3 sequences. The CDR3 contains 12 residues. CDR1 is DFQATT, CDR2 SNEGSKA, per germline (reference sequence). Study outcomes and limitations: TCRbeta inverse Simpson diversity was decreased in IBD patients versus healthy co-twins.

This chain joins TRBV20-1 and TRBJ2-1; as DNA is missing, the TRBD1 call by TCRdb cannot be tested. The TCR sequence derives from a human donor with ulcerative colitis or Crohn's disease, or a healthy co-twin of an affected twin (not recorded which). Source material: blood. This CDR3 is CSARPLRAEQFF.